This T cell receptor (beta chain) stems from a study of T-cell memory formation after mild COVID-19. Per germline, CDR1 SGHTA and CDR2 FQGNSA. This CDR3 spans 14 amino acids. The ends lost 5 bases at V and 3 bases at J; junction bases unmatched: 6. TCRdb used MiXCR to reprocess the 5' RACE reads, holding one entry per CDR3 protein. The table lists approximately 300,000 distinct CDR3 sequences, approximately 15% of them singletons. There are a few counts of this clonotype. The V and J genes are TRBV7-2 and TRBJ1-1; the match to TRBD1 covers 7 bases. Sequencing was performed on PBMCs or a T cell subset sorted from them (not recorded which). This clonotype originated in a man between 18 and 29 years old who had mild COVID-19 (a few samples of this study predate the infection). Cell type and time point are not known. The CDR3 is CASSIQGGDTEAFF. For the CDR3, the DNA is TGTGCCAGCAGCATTCAGGGGGGGGACACTGAAGCTTTCTTT.